Listed here are 6 T cell receptor beta chains from one sample, sequenced in a study of T cell changes during pregnancy in multiple sclerosis. Clones were read by immunoSEQ multiplex PCR, and TCRdb kept only the in-frame ones, dropping some. The sample lists more than 40,000 clones, roughly 90% occurring once. The input for sequencing was peripheral blood, taken in the first trimester of pregnancy. These receptors were taken from a female donor in good health, enrolled as a control in a pregnancy study.

The chain employs TRBV7-2 and TRBJ2-7; D perhaps matches TRBD2 (6 bases). Germline values: CDR1 SGHTA, CDR2 FQGNSA. V lost 5 bases to trimming and J lost 3 bases, with 17 bases between them. The CDR3 loop spans 15 amino acids. As DNA, the CDR3 is TGTGCCAGCAGCCCGACTAGTAAGGGGAGCTACGAGCAGTACTTC. The encoded protein is CASSPTSKGSYEQYF.

V is TRBV14 and J is TRBJ2-5, with no clear D. Germline CDR1 SGHDN, CDR2 FVKESK. V shed 3 bases and J shed 6 bases, with 8 bases lying between them. The CDR3 is made up of 12 amino acids. The chain's CDR3 is CASSQHFQTQYF. The CDR3 DNA reads TGTGCCAGCAGCCAGCACTTTCAGACCCAGTACTTC.

Here the CDR3 DNA reads TGTGCCAGCAGCCTCAGGGGGTTCTATGGCTACACCTTC. Translating it yields CASSLRGFYGYTF. The rearrangement uses TRBV28 and TRBJ1-2; TRBD1 aligns across 7 bases. CDR3 length equals 13 residues. Trimming cost V 6 bases and J 4 bases; bases outside gene matches: 5. Germline lookup yields CDR1 MDHEN and CDR2 SYDVKM.

Note on this clone: The junction departs from germline at one end; a sequencing error may be responsible. The chain employs TRBV29-1 and TRBJ1-2; no definite D call. Germline values: CDR1 SQVTM, CDR2 ANQGSEA. The CDR3 has 12 residues. This CDR3 reads CSVTTPNYGYTF. CDR3 bases: TGCAGCGTAACGACTCCTAATTATGGCTACACCTTC. Looking up the rest from reference TRBV29-1 and TRBJ1-2 gives the full variable domain: SAVISQKPSRDICQRGTSLTIQCQVDSQVTMMFWYRQQPGQSLTLIATANQGSEATYESGFVIDKFPISRPNLTFSTLTVSNMSPEDSSIYLCSVTTPNYGYTFGSGTRLTVV.

The chain links TRBV5-4 to TRBJ2-3; the match to TRBD1 covers 8 bases. Losses at the gene ends were 4 bases for V and 4 bases for J; bases not matched to a gene: 11. The CDR3 contains 16 residues. Germline V gives CDR1 SGHNT, CDR2 YYREEE (reference sequence). CDR3 in DNA: TGTGCCAGCAGCCCGCGGACAGGGATGCCCGCAGATACGCAGTATTTT. This gives the protein CASSPRTGMPADTQYF.

The rearrangement joins TRBV5-1 to TRBJ2-5, with D maybe TRBD1 (6 bases). V shed 4 bases and J shed 4 bases, with 17 bases lying between them. Germline V gene lookup returns CDR1 SGHRS and CDR2 YFSETQ. CDR3 size: 15 residues. The CDR3 reads CASSPLAGAAETQYF. The CDR3 DNA reads as TGCGCCAGCAGCCCCTTAGCAGGGGCGGCAGAGACCCAGTACTTC.